This record looks at one T cell receptor beta chain sequence and its context. These data belong to a study of blood T cell repertoires in COVID-19. Study-level information: COVID-19 samples, acute and convalescent, were from the United States, Italy and Spain.

The assay was immunoSEQ multiplex PCR, and TCRdb's table has in-frame clones only and misses some. The sample has roughly 260,000 clones; roughly 86% are singletons. The CDR3 sequence is 14 residues long. Trimming took 5 bases from V and 8 from J, leaving 18 bases between them. CDR1 and CDR2 from the germline V gene are MDHEN and SYDVKM. The rearrangement links TRBV28 to TRBJ1-2; D remains ambiguous. Input material: PBMCs or T cells enriched from blood (not recorded which). The source of this sequence is a young woman who had recovered from COVID-19. The CDR3 DNA follows: TGTGCCAGCAGTACCCCGGTGGTTCGAGGAGGCTACACCTTC. It yields the protein CASSTPVVRGGYTF.